The text below deals with one TCR beta chain. No antigen is known for it. The sample holds no much larger clone one base away, and base qualities are not on file. Receptor libraries were prepared by the immunoSEQ multiplex PCR assay. A mixture of 60 forward primers for TCR Vbeta segments and 13 reverse primers for TCR Jbeta segments was used in the multiplex PCR. Amplification of the CDR3 region of rearranged TCR beta genes was performed with a multiplex PCR assay on genomic DNA. On the Illumina HiSeq System, the amplified TCR beta libraries were sequenced as 87-base-pair reads. The authors processed their data as follows. Across the 670 or so repertoires, a later analysis counted 75 million to 90 million unique TCR beta chains, 9.5 million to 12 million of which were shared by at least two donors. A nearest-neighbor algorithm error-corrected the raw reads and collapsed the reads into unique sequences, merging closely related sequences to remove PCR and sequencing errors. CDR3 sequences were aligned to IMGT reference sequences to assign V, D and J gene segments. Each retained sequence needed at least a six-nucleotide match to both a V gene segment and a J gene segment. Rearrangements were called productive when the CDR3 lacked stop codons and stayed in frame with V and J; all others were non-productive. CDR3 was defined according to IMGT convention as the region running from the second conserved V-encoded cysteine to the conserved J-encoded phenylalanine. The earlier analysis of 500 to 750 of the donors excluded any sequence lacking an unambiguous match to a single V gene segment. In an earlier analysis of roughly 500 of the donors, V segments were called functional above 56.7% productive rearrangements and were called segregating when the between-donor standard deviation exceeded 5%. To diagnose cytomegalovirus status from the catalog of TCR beta chain sequences, a statistical classification framework was built. In a later analysis, V and J genes were assigned by comparing TCR nucleotide sequences against IMGT/GENE-DB human TR gene sequences. Using the TCRdist pipeline, a later analysis assigned CDR3 sequences along with most-parsimonious VDJ recombination scenarios. A later analysis defined each TCR beta chain by its CDR3 amino acid sequence plus V-gene family, and excluded reads lacking a unique V-gene family. As a way to deal with suspected cross-contamination and a sequencing artifact, a later analysis dropped under 600 nucleotide sequences that were highly shared and had low generation probability. In a later analysis, a clonal expansion index was calculated for each public chain from normalized within-repertoire ranks of inferred template counts. Generation probabilities in a later analysis came from a VDJ recombination model fitted to out-of-frame rearrangements, and those results were checked against IGoR. A later analysis scored TCR-TCR, TCR-HLA and TCR-CMV co-occurrence with hypergeometric tests, applying a repertoire-size bias correction to TCR pairs. To estimate false discovery rates, a later analysis permuted the HLA or CMV assignments 20 times. A later analysis grouped co-occurring TCRs with DBSCAN, adding TCRdist sequence similarity when clustering within HLA-allele-positive subsets. For co-occurrence clustering, repertoires with fewer than 30,000 or more than 120,000 public chains were excluded, along with roughly 5 repertoires with anomalous nucleotide sharing. What TCRdb holds here is the immuneACCESS table cut down to in-frame rearrangements. Part of the clones is not present; checked against another copy, under half of the missing clones reflect an unresolved V gene, and the others are unexplained. D and trimming were read from the DNA, whereas the V and J calls and clone size are those reported in that table. Present in this sample are about 160,000 clones, roughly 85% of which were seen just once. The ten most abundant clones make up approximately 0.89% of the sample.

Trimmed from V: 1 base; trimmed from J: 0 bases; junction bases lacking a gene match: 2. Inclusive of the bounding cysteine and phenylalanine, the CDR3 is 16 residues long. The entry retains the CDR3 DNA only, 48 bases that are in frame from base 1. The germline V gene (reference sequence) provides CDR1 SEHNR and CDR2 FQNEAQ. The sample belongs to a study of cytomegalovirus exposure and HLA in healthy donors (dated by TCRdb to between 2016 and 2019). A note on the overall study: An earlier analysis of 550 to 700 of the donors reported 250 to 350 Gb of sequence data and about 100 million unique TCR beta sequences from roughly 200 million T cells. Class I and class II HLA loci were covered by the typing at four-digit resolution. To predict cytomegalovirus infection status, the study combined high-throughput TCR immunosequencing, statistical association of individual TCRs with disease status, and machine learning. The genetic ancestry cluster associated with self-reported Caucasian donors included 81% of the 300 to 400 genotyped donors. In an earlier analysis of 500 to 650 of the donors, high-throughput TCR beta sequencing was used to judge whether each TCR beta V gene segment behaved as functional or pseudogenic. Besides the first cohort of 666 subjects, a separate validation cohort made up of over a hundred different subjects was used. The T cell repertoires of roughly 660 subjects were profiled by immunosequencing and related to cytomegalovirus serostatus. Roughly 300 gigabases of sequencing data and approximately 93 million unique TCR sequences were included in an early release covering about 700 HLA-typed donors. On average, over 200,000 unique TCR beta nucleotide sequences were sequenced per donor among a few hundred genotyped donors of the cohort, with around 19% of those sequences being non-productive. To study patterns of TCR occurrence, a later analysis re-analyzed previously published TCR beta repertoires from 666 donors and added high-resolution HLA genotyping. Four or five DR-DQ haplotypes were handled as single units for association and clustering, since linkage in the cohort was strong. The later analysis used no new phenotypic data to find candidate immune exposures, relying instead on TCR beta sequences and their occurrence across donors. The study was designed to test whether signatures of past pathogen exposure could be identified by cataloging public T cell receptors. A later genetic analysis took genome-wide SNP genotypes for about 60% of the roughly 670 donors and used that subset as a discovery cohort. Donor age, sex, ethnicity and CMV serostatus were compiled together with the repertoire data. Every discovery cohort repertoire had been produced on one sequencing platform. The number of typed donors differed by locus: about 629-630 for A, B, C, DRB1 and DQB1; 500 to 550 for DQA1; fewer than 610 for DPA1; and about 470 for DPB1. Beyond this particular receptor, the publication reports: Some IMGT-functional V segments, including TRBV6-2 and TRBV6-3, could not be told apart with the 87-base-pair reads, so those segments were excluded. Cytomegalovirus status was reported to be diagnosed by the classifier with high specificity and sensitivity in both the original and validation cohorts. In vitro tests confirmed that a few of the cytomegalovirus-associated TCR beta chains recognize cytomegalovirus antigens. According to a later analysis, TCR association rates differed among HLA loci, with DRB1 alleles showing the most associated TCRs and HLA-C alleles showing the fewest. Only TCR beta chains were sequenced in this cohort, and the absence of alpha or paired-chain data limited detectable features. Assigning TCR associations to individual alleles was difficult when HLA alleles, especially DR and DQ, strongly co-occurred. The study gave a list of over 150 TCR beta chains associated with cytomegalovirus. Presence/absence analyses assumed roughly uniform sequencing depth across donors, an assumption that may not hold. Immune exposure information for the cohort was limited to CMV serostatus. A further reported finding was that TCR beta sequences accurately predicted the HLA-A and HLA-B alleles for most subjects in the first cohort. A later analysis found that HLA-associated TCR beta chains were more clonally expanded and had lower generation probabilities than equally common non-associated chains. In a later analysis, around 15,000 TCR beta sequences were associated with specific HLA alleles at a false discovery rate of 0.05. It was suggested by the authors that the approach could potentially be generalized to other disease states and immunological phenotypes. V-gene and J-gene trimming of TCR beta chains was associated with a missense DCLRE1C variant in a later genetic analysis, and the association was replicated in an independent cohort. Broadly in line with IMGT annotations, most TCR beta V segments showed up in productive rearrangements about 90% or about 30% of the time in an earlier analysis of 587 of the donors. A later analysis found that most CMV-associated TCR beta chains appeared HLA-restricted, with HLA associations seemingly driven largely by CMV exposure. Compared with the 666-donor mean, donors in an Asian-associated ancestry cluster had fewer N-insertions in productive TCRs, according to a later genetic analysis. Because HLA typing was unavailable for some donors at each locus, only the typed subset was used in association tests. Several of the top co-occurrence clusters appeared to be linked to parvovirus B19, influenza, CMV and Epstein-Barr virus, according to a later analysis. Most TCR sequences were observed very rarely across donors, whereas some public TCRs were present in many individuals. Correlated functional status among segregating V segments might be attributable to linkage disequilibrium, but an unknown experimental factor could not be ruled out. Because counts were too low, under 20 rarely observed V segments, including chromosome 9 orphons, were left out of the earlier analysis of some 640 of the donors. A group of highly shared sequence variants was considered likely to be a technical artifact of the sequencing pipeline.

The cohort consisted of some 670 healthy bone marrow donors. At the time of sampling, all cohort members were nominally healthy, though unrecorded immune exposures were likely present. The donor tested CMV seropositive and was one of the 289 seropositive cohort members. A peripheral blood sample was collected from each donor, and TCR beta sequencing was performed on peripheral blood mononuclear cells. The Qiagen DNeasy Blood Extraction Kit was used to extract genomic DNA from the blood cell samples. This TCR came from a woman aged 45 to 65 in good health and CMV-seropositive. The sequence joins TRBV7-9 to TRBJ2-7; TRBD2 lines up with 11 middle nucleotides. Specimen: PBMCs. The nucleotide sequence reads as follows: TGTGCCAGCAGCTTAGGGACTAGCGGGCACTCCTACGAGCAGTACTTC. It specifies CASSLGTSGHSYEQYF. With the portions outside the CDR3 filled from the reference TRBV7-9 and TRBJ2-7 genes, the complete variable region becomes DTGVSQNPRHKITKRGQNVTFRCDPISEHNRLYWYRQTLGQGPEFLTYFQNEAQLEKSRLLSDRFSAERPKGSFSTLEIQRTEQGDSAMYLCASSLGTSGHSYEQYFGPGTRLTVT.